The 5 T cell receptor beta chains in this list originate from one sample, sequenced in a study of tumor-infiltrating lymphocytes in localized non-small cell lung cancer. Clones were read by immunoSEQ multiplex PCR, and TCRdb kept only the in-frame ones, dropping some. The sample consists of tens of thousands of clones, 73% of them appearing once. The sequenced sample consisted of lung tumor tissue. The receptors come from a human donor with non-small cell lung cancer.

The chain's CDR3 is CASSQVGGPNQPQHF. In DNA, the CDR3 is TGCGCCAGCAGCCAAGTGGGGGGGCCAAATCAGCCCCAGCATTTT. The V call is TRBV4-1, the J call TRBJ1-5; D is possibly TRBD1 (6 bases). In germline, CDR1 is MGHRA, CDR2 YSYEKL. Trimming took 1 base from V and 4 from J, leaving 11 bases between them. This CDR3 has 15 residues.

V and J are TRBV15 and TRBJ1-2, with D possibly TRBD1 on 6 matching bases. The germline CDR1 and CDR2 sequences are LNHNV and YYDKDF (reference sequence). The CDR3 covers 14 residues. V shed 6 bases and J shed 4 bases, with 15 bases lying between them. CDR3 amino acids: CATRKSEGGYGYTF. In DNA form, the CDR3 reads TGTGCCACCAGAAAGTCAGAGGGGGGCTATGGCTACACCTTC.

V usage is TRBV7-2 and J usage is TRBJ2-7; D not resolved. V was cut by 5 bases and J by 0 bases, with 11 bases left in between. The germline CDR1 and CDR2 sequences are SGHTA and FQGNSA. This CDR3 is built from 14 residues. The CDR3 region has the DNA TGTGCCAGCAGCCCAACTGCCGTCTCCTACGAGCAGTACTTC. Its translation is CASSPTAVSYEQYF. Drawing the rest from reference TRBV7-2 and TRBJ2-7, the complete variable domain is GAGVSQSPSNKVTEKGKDVELRCDPISGHTALYWYRQSLGQGLEFLIYFQGNSAPDKSGLPSDRFSAERTGGSVSTLTIQRTQQEDSAVYLCASSPTAVSYEQYFGPGTRLTVT.

The V call is TRBV19, the J call TRBJ2-5, with 8 bases aligning to TRBD1. The V gene's germline CDR1 is LNHDA and CDR2 SQIVND (reference sequence). Germline trimming cut 6 bases from V and 5 bases from J; bases unmatched to any gene: 5. The length of the CDR3 is 13 residues. In nucleotides, the CDR3 is TGTGCCAGTAGCGGACAGGGAAGCGAGACCCAGTACTTC. Its translation is CASSGQGSETQYF.

V is TRBV6-9 and J is TRBJ1-5, with D uncertain. The germline V gene has CDR1 MNHGY and CDR2 SVAAGI. Trimming took 3 bases from V and 4 from J, leaving 13 bases between them. The length of the CDR3 is 15 residues. DNA of the CDR3: TGTGCCAGCAGTTACGTGGAAGGGTTTAATCAGCCCCAGCATTTT. This encodes CASSYVEGFNQPQHF.